These T cell receptor beta chains were read from a single sample in a study of shared clonotypes between healthy human individuals. Generated by immunoSEQ multiplex PCR, the TCRdb table keeps only in-frame clones and is missing some. The table includes about 480,000 clones, 79% detected once. Sequenced sample: PBMCs. The receptors originated from a woman in her thirties or forties in good health. Some clones in this sample may be carry-over from other donors' samples. Each CDR3 is given with its conserved first and last residue. Fields, in order: clone size, V gene, D gene, J gene, CDR3 DNA, CDR3 protein. The D gene is left open where the match is weak. Clone sizes are given selectively: once, few, many, or a class where the clone is expanded.

-,TRBV28,TRBD2,TRBJ2-1,TGTGCCAGCAGTTTCTTGGGACTAGCGGGTTTCAATGAGCAGTTCTTC,CASSFLGLAGFNEQFF
-,TRBV7-8,TRBD1,TRBJ1-6,TGTGCCAGCAGCTTAAGTTTTGGACAGGGGAATTCACCCCTCCACTTT,CASSLSFGQGNSPLHF
once,TRBV19,-,TRBJ1-1,TGTGCCAGTAGTATTTACGGTACGAACACTGAAGCTTTCTTT,CASSIYGTNTEAFF
once,TRBV6-1,TRBD2,TRBJ2-1,TGTGCCACTCGGACTAGCGGGAGCCCCGGTGAGCAGTTCTTC,CATRTSGSPGEQFF
few,TRBV7-2,-,TRBJ2-1,TGTGCCAGCAGCTTTAGCGGCACTGAGCAGTTCTTC,CASSFSGTEQFF
-,TRBV29-1,-,TRBJ1-6,TGCAGCGTAGGCAGCTCCTATAATTCACCCCTCCACTTT,CSVGSSYNSPLHF
-,TRBV5-1,-,TRBJ2-7,TGCGCCAGCAGCTCGGGCAACGGTAGATACTACGAGCAGTACTTC,CASSSGNGRYYEQYF
-,TRBV28,-,TRBJ1-3,TGTGCCAGCAGTCGGGACAACTCTGGAAACACCATATATTTT,CASSRDNSGNTIYF
-,TRBV21-1,-,TRBJ1-1,TGTGCCAGCAGCAAAAGTTGGGGGGGTAACACTGAAGCTTTCTTT,CASSKSWGGNTEAFF
few,TRBV5-1,-,TRBJ2-4,TGCGCCAGCAGCTTAGGGGTGGGAGCCAAAAACATTCAGTACTTC,CASSLGVGAKNIQYF
-,TRBV29-1,TRBD1,TRBJ2-3,TGCAGCGTTGCAGGGGGCCAGGGTAGCTATACAGATACGCAGTATTTT,CSVAGGQGSYTDTQYF
-,TRBV19,TRBD1,TRBJ2-3,TGTGCCAGTAGTAGGGACAGGGGAAGCACAGATACGCAGTATTTT,CASSRDRGSTDTQYF
many,TRBV11-2,-,TRBJ2-1,TGTGCCAGCAGCTTGACGAAGGGTCGCGAGCAGTTCTTC,CASSLTKGREQFF
-,TRBV7-8,-,TRBJ2-5,TGTGCCAGCAGCCTGACGGTCCAAGAGACCCAGTACTTC,CASSLTVQETQYF
-,TRBV4-2,TRBD2,TRBJ2-3,TGTGCCAGCAGCCAAGAGGTGGGACTAGCGGGCACAGATACGCAGTATTTT,CASSQEVGLAGTDTQYF
-,TRBV28,-,TRBJ2-7,TGTGCCAGCCTCCCCTCAGGGGGGTACTACGAGCAGTACTTC,CASLPSGGYYEQYF
-,TRBV6-5,TRBD1,TRBJ1-3,TGTGCCAGCAGGGCAGGGGGATCTGGAAACACCATATATTTT,CASRAGGSGNTIYF
-,TRBV11-2,-,TRBJ1-2,TGTGCCAGCAGCTCCCCACCCTCTCACTATGGCTACACCTTC,CASSSPPSHYGYTF
-,TRBV6-1,TRBD2,TRBJ2-2,TGTGCCAGCAGTGATCGGGGACTAGCGGCGAACACCGGGGAGCTGTTTTTT,CASSDRGLAANTGELFF
-,TRBV7-9,-,TRBJ2-1,TGTGCCAGCAGCTTAGGGACAGCTTGGGGTTACAATGAGCAGTTCTTC,CASSLGTAWGYNEQFF
few,TRBV11-2,-,TRBJ2-1,TGTGCCAGCAGCTTAAGTCGGAATGAGCAGTTCTTC,CASSLSRNEQFF
few,TRBV28,TRBD1,TRBJ1-2,TGTGCCAGCAGTTTGACCCCCAGATGGACAGGGGGCTATGGCTACACCTTC,CASSLTPRWTGGYGYTF
-,TRBV2,-,TRBJ1-1,TGTGCCAGCAGTGAAGCCCGAGGCACTGAAGCTTTCTTT,CASSEARGTEAFF
few,TRBV11-1,TRBD2,TRBJ2-2,TGTGCCAGCAGCCAGGGACTAGCGGGAGCCGGGGAGCTGTTTTTT,CASSQGLAGAGELFF
-,TRBV7-2,-,TRBJ2-5,TGTGCCAGCAGCTTAAAACGGAGACGGCAAGAGACCCAGTACTTC,CASSLKRRRQETQYF
-,TRBV10-3,TRBD1,TRBJ2-1,TGTGCCATCACTTGGGACAGGGACAACAATGAGCAGTTCTTC,CAITWDRDNNEQFF
-,TRBV11-3,-,TRBJ2-7,TGTGCCAGCAGCCCCCATGGGGACGAGCAGTACTTC,CASSPHGDEQYF
-,TRBV19,-,TRBJ2-2,TGTGCCAGTAGTTGGGTCCAGGGCACCGGGGAGCTGTTTTTT,CASSWVQGTGELFF
once,TRBV7-9,-,TRBJ2-7,TGTGCCAGCAGCTTAGATGACAACTACGAGCAGTACTTC,CASSLDDNYEQYF
-,TRBV30,-,TRBJ2-1,TGTGCCTGGAGTGGAGGGGGAGTGGGGAATGAGCAGTTCTTC,CAWSGGGVGNEQFF
-,TRBV27,TRBD1,TRBJ2-1,TGTGCCAGCAGCCAGTGGACAGGGGCGGCTGAGCAGTTCTTC,CASSQWTGAAEQFF
-,TRBV7-3,-,TRBJ2-1,TGTGCCAGCAGCCCACCTGGGGGCTCCTACAATGAGCAGTTCTTC,CASSPPGGSYNEQFF
-,TRBV18,TRBD1,TRBJ2-7,TGTGCCAGCTCACCACGGGTAACGAGGACAGGCGACTTCTCCTACGAGCAGTACTTC,CASSPRVTRTGDFSYEQYF
-,TRBV4-3,-,TRBJ2-7,TGCGCCAGCAGCCAAGAAGGCGGGACGACCTACGAGCAGTACTTC,CASSQEGGTTYEQYF
-,TRBV29-1,-,TRBJ2-7,TGCAGCGTTGAAGAAGGGTCCGAGCAGTACTTC,CSVEEGSEQYF
-,TRBV27,TRBD1,TRBJ2-7,TGTGCCAGCAGTCCGTACAGGGGCGCCTACGAGCAGTACTTC,CASSPYRGAYEQYF
-,TRBV5-1,-,TRBJ1-6,TGCGCCAGTCTCGTCCAACCTGGGGATAATTCACCCCTCCACTTT,CASLVQPGDNSPLHF
-,TRBV10-2,TRBD2,TRBJ2-5,TGCGCCAGCCTCGGGACTAGCGACTTGCTAGAGACCCAGTACTTC,CASLGTSDLLETQYF
once,TRBV6-1,-,TRBJ1-4,TGTGCCAGCACCCGGGTTGGGGCCCAGGGAGAAAAACTGTTTTTT,CASTRVGAQGEKLFF
-,TRBV28,TRBD2,TRBJ2-7,TGTGCCAGCAGCAGACCGGGACTAGCGGGAGGCGAGCAGTACTTC,CASSRPGLAGGEQYF
-,TRBV19,TRBD1,TRBJ1-5,TGTGCCAGTAGTACCGGGACAGACTATCAGCCCCAGCATTTT,CASSTGTDYQPQHF
-,TRBV14,TRBD1,TRBJ2-3,TGTGCCAGCAGCCGTCCGGGACAGGGGATGGATACGCAGTATTTT,CASSRPGQGMDTQYF
-,TRBV28,-,TRBJ2-7,TGTGCCAGCGTCCCTCCGGGATCTCGCTACGAGCAGTACTTC,CASVPPGSRYEQYF
-,TRBV18,TRBD1,TRBJ2-3,TGTGCCAGCTCACCATCTTTCGGGACAGGGTTGCCTCCTAGCACAGATACGCAGTATTTT,CASSPSFGTGLPPSTDTQYF
-,TRBV29-1,-,TRBJ2-3,TGCAGCGCTGCGGGACTCGTAAGCACAGATACGCAGTATTTT,CSAAGLVSTDTQYF
-,TRBV5-1,TRBD1,TRBJ2-7,TGCGCCAGCAGCTCCCAGACAGGGGACTACGAGCAGTACTTC,CASSSQTGDYEQYF
-,TRBV30,-,TRBJ2-2,TGTGCCTGGAGCGAAGGGTCCAGCGGAACCGGGGAGCTGTTTTTT,CAWSEGSSGTGELFF
once,TRBV10-1,TRBD2,TRBJ2-1,TGCGCCAGCAGCGGGACTAGCGGGAAATACAATGAGCAGTTCTTC,CASSGTSGKYNEQFF
-,TRBV5-1,TRBD1,TRBJ2-5,TGCGCCAGCAGCTTGGGTGGACAGGGACAAGAGACCCAGTACTTC,CASSLGGQGQETQYF
few,TRBV27,TRBD1,TRBJ2-2,TGTGCCAGCAGTTTAAACAGGGGGGTCACCGGGGAGCTGTTTTTT,CASSLNRGVTGELFF
-,TRBV5-6,-,TRBJ1-5,TGTGCCAGCAGCTTGTTGAAGCCAGGGGTTAATCAGCCCCAGCATTTT,CASSLLKPGVNQPQHF